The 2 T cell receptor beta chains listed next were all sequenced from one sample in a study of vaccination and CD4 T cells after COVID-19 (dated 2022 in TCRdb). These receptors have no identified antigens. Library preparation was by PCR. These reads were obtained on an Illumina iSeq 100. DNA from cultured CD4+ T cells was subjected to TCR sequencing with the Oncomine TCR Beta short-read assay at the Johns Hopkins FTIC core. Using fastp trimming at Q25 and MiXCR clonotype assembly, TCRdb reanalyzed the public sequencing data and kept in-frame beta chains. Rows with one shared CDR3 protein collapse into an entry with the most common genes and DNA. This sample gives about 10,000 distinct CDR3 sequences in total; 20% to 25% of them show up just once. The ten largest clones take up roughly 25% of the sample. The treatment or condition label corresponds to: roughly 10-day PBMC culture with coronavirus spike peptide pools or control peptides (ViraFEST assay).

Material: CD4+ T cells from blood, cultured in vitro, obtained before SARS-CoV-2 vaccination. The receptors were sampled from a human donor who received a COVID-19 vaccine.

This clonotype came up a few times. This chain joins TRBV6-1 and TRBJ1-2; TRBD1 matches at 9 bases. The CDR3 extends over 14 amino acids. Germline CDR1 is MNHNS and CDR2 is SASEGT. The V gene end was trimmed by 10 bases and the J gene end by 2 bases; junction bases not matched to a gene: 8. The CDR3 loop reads CATSDRGKNYGYTF. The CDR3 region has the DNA TGTGCCACCTCGGACAGGGGAAAAAACTATGGCTACACCTTC.

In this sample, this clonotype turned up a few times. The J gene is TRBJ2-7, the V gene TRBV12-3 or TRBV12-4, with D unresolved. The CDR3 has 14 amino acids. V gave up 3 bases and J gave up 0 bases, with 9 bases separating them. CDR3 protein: CASSLGSASYEQYF. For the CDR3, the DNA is TGTGCCAGCAGTTTGGGCAGTGCCTCCTACGAGCAGTACTTC.